The 6 T cell receptor beta chains below were found in one sample sequenced in a study of CD8+CD57+ T cells in acquired aplastic anemia. CDR3 and TCR beta VDJ profiling relied on genomic DNA as the template. A single record per CDR3 protein comes from TCRdb applying MiXCR to the reads. The sample has 250,000 to 300,000 distinct CDR3 sequences, roughly 50% seen once; the top ten hold 8%. Sequencing input: sorted CD4+, CD8+, or CD8+CD57+ T cells (not recorded which) from PBMCs. The source is a human donor with severe aplastic anemia or a healthy control (not recorded which).

This clonotype has at least ten counts. The chain carries TRBV19 and TRBJ1-1, with D unclear. Trimming shortened V by 5 bases and J by 1 base, and 17 bases separated the two germline ends. The germline gives CDR1 LNHDA, CDR2 SQIVND (reference sequence). The CDR3 spans 16 residues. The CDR3 is CASSPSWIGPNTEAFF. The CDR3 DNA sequence: TGTGCCAGTAGTCCGTCTTGGATAGGTCCGAACACTGAAGCTTTCTTT.

J is TRBJ2-1 and V is TRBV2; D may be TRBD2 (6 bases). Trimming stripped 6 bases from V and 8 bases from J, with 20 bases between. This CDR3 contains 15 residues. CDR1 is SNHLY, CDR2 FYNNEI, per germline. CDR3 protein: CASRARLETGDEQFF. DNA for the CDR3: TGTGCCAGCAGGGCCCGACTAGAAACGGGCGATGAGCAGTTCTTC.

This chain links TRBV20-1 with TRBJ2-7, with 7 bases matching TRBD1. V shed 0 bases and J 6 bases; nucleotides not matched to a gene: 8. Germline loops: CDR1 DFQATT, CDR2 SNEGSKA (reference sequence). The CDR3 extends over 14 amino acids. The CDR3 DNA sequence: TGCAGTGCTAGAGATCAGGGGGACGGTTCCGAGCAGTACTTC. Encoded protein: CSARDQGDGSEQYF.

CDR3 sequence reads: CASSTGTPGPYEQYF. The DNA for the CDR3 is TGTGCCAGCAGTACCGGGACCCCAGGGCCCTACGAGCAGTACTTC. J is TRBJ2-7 and V is TRBV6-5, with D perhaps matching TRBD1 or TRBD2 (5 bases each). Trimming pared 5 bases from V and 2 bases from J, leaving 16 bases between. The germline CDR1 and CDR2 sequences are MNHEY and SVGAGI. This CDR3 comprises 15 residues.

The V and J genes are TRBV13 and TRBJ2-7; 8 nucleotides agree with TRBD1. The CDR3 sequence is 14 residues long. Germline CDR1 is PRHDT and CDR2 is FYEKMQ (reference sequence). V dropped 6 bases and J dropped 7; count of bases not matched to a gene: 11. The CDR3 DNA sequence: TGTGCCAGCAGTTTCGGACAGGGAGGAGGTGAGCAGTACTTC. It encodes CASSFGQGGGEQYF.

The chain employs TRBV10-3 and TRBJ1-1; unclear D gene. Trimming removed 3 bases at V and 0 bases at J, with 8 bases between. The germline V gene encodes CDR1 ENHRY and CDR2 SYGVKD. This CDR3 spans 14 amino acids. CDR3 protein: CAISEPDLNTEAFF. The DNA for the CDR3 is TGTGCCATCAGTGAACCCGATTTGAACACTGAAGCTTTCTTT.